The clone carrying this T cell receptor beta chain has ten or more counts. Time point specified: persistent/refractory GD, antithyroid drugs over 5 years with positive TRAb. Construction of the TCR library relied on RNA isolated from PBMCs. For TCR beta, libraries came from iRepertoire HTBI primers and Arm-PCR of CDR3 regions. TCRdb reprocessed the multiplex PCR reads with MiXCR, giving one entry per CDR3 protein. Of about 450,000 distinct CDR3 sequences listed, about a quarter are singletons. These data come from a study of regulatory T cells in long-lasting Graves disease. The V end was cut by 3 bases, the J end by 8 bases, with 19 bases between. This CDR3 is 14 amino acids long. Germline loops: CDR1 GTSNPN, CDR2 SVGIG (reference sequence).

Here the sequenced sample was peripheral blood mononuclear cells (PBMCs), taken when the disease was refractory, from a patient treated with antithyroid drugs. This TCR derives from a female donor with Graves disease. The V call is TRBV30, the J call TRBJ1-2; no clear D gene. CDR3 bases: TGTGCCTGGAGCCGAGGGAATCGGTCTCGAGGCTACACCTTC. It is translated as CAWSRGNRSRGYTF.